The following is a TCR beta chain sequence with its context. The antigen is undetermined. Within the sample, other DNA sequences also encode this same CDR3. The sample comes from a study of Ad26.COV2.S vaccination and SARS-CoV-2 variants. About the study: Among those in the COV1001 Ad26.COV2.S trial arm was the donor. Whole-study results and caveats: Breadth measured for non-spike TCRs was similar across vaccine and placebo recipients. Spike-specific TCR breadth in vaccine recipients exceeded that seen in placebo recipients.

Deletions cut 1 base from V and 0 bases from J, with 6 bases between. CDR1 LNHDA and CDR2 SQIVND come from the germline V gene (reference sequence). This CDR3 region has 15 residues. Here immunoSEQ multiplex PCR was the method, and the copy in TCRdb shows in-frame clones only, minus some. The sample consists of about 370,000 clones, 89% of them appearing once. As for treatment: around 19 received Ad26.COV2.S at low or high dose, single or two shots; about 5 received placebo; per-sample allocation not given. Sampling took place 63 days after the first vaccine or placebo injection. Adults aged 18-55 years in Boston included the donor.

The chain carries TRBV19 and TRBJ1-4; unclear D gene. Sequences were derived from peripheral blood, sampled in a trial of Ad26.COV2.S vaccine versus placebo. The origin of this receptor is a person aged 18-65 years who received the Ad26.COV2.S COVID-19 vaccine or a placebo. CDR3 sequence reads: CASSIGGTTNEKLFF. In DNA, the CDR3 is TGTGCCAGTAGTATAGGAGGTACAACTAATGAAAAACTGTTTTTT.